This T cell receptor (beta chain) stems from a study of blood T cell repertoires in COVID-19. Looking at the study overall: T cells, B-cell-depleted T cells, or PBMCs supplied cDNA or gDNA.

Sequencing was performed with immunoSEQ multiplex PCR; in TCRdb, only in-frame clones are kept and a portion is missing. The sample records fewer than 100,000 clones, 75% to 85% being singletons. The CDR3 spans 13 residues. Per germline, CDR1 MNHEY and CDR2 SVGEGT. V was clipped by 5 bases and J by 7 bases, with 15 bases between them. The V and J genes are TRBV6-2 or TRBV6-3 and TRBJ2-7, with D possibly being TRBD2 (5 bases). The specimen was peripheral blood. The TCR originated in a man between 65 and 85 years old with acute or convalescent COVID-19. CDR3 loop: CASSPGTTGEQYF. CDR3 in DNA: TGTGCCAGCAGTCCGGGCACGACGGGGGAGCAGTACTTC.